What follows are 14 T cell receptor beta chains derived from one specimen sequenced in a study of blood T cell repertoires in COVID-19 (TCRdb year 2020). The library was built by means of the immunoSEQ multiplex PCR assay. The source is immuneACCESS, and TCRdb retained only in-frame sequences with V and J called. Part of the clones is not carried over; for the studies checked, unresolved V genes explain less than half of this, and the remainder is unexplained. This sample holds over 90,000 clones; roughly four fifths were observed only once. Under 5% of the sample lies in the top ten. The sequenced sample was peripheral blood. These receptors came from a man older than 75 with COVID-19, enrolled during active disease.

This rearrangement joins TRBV12-5 to TRBJ2-3, with TRBD1 identical over 8 bases. The ends lost 0 bases at V and 0 bases at J; junction bases unmatched: 11. This CDR3 contains 19 residues. CDR1 and CDR2 (germline): LGHNT, FRNRAP. As DNA, the CDR3 is TGTGCTAGTGGTTTGGTACTGGCAGGGGGCTTTTCTAGCACAGATACGCAGTATTTT. Translating it yields CASGLVLAGGFSSTDTQYF.

The J gene is TRBJ2-7, the V gene TRBV5-6; 12 bases are shared with TRBD2. The CDR3 is 17 residues long. The junction had 7 bases not matched to a gene; V was cut back by 0 bases and J by 3 bases. Germline-derived CDR1 and CDR2 are SGHDT and YYEEEE. CDR3 coding DNA: TGTGCCAGCAGCTTGGGACTAGCGGGGGCATCTCGCTACGAGCAGTACTTC. This translates into CASSLGLAGASRYEQYF.

The V call is TRBV2, the J call TRBJ2-2, with 9 nucleotides matching TRBD1. Per germline, CDR1 SNHLY and CDR2 FYNNEI. The ends lost 4 bases at V and 3 bases at J; junction bases unmatched: 3. The CDR3 totals 15 residues. The CDR3 protein is CASSARTGDTGELFF. The CDR3 DNA reads as TGTGCCAGCAGTGCGCGGACAGGGGACACCGGGGAGCTGTTTTTT. The full variable domain, with the rest looked up from reference TRBV2 and TRBJ2-2, is EPEVTQTPSHQVTQMGQEVILRCVPISNHLYFYWYRQILGQKVEFLVSFYNNEISEKSEIFDDQFSVERPDGSNFTLKIRSTKLEDSAMYFCASSARTGDTGELFFGEGSRLTVL.

V and J are TRBV5-1 and TRBJ2-3; possibly TRBD2 for D (6 bases). V dropped 7 bases and J dropped 3 bases, with 15 bases sitting between them. This CDR3 contains 14 residues. CDR1 and CDR2 (germline): SGHRS, YFSETQ. This CDR3 is CASRGGSRTDTQYF. The CDR3 bases are TGCGCCAGCCGAGGAGGGTCCCGGACAGATACGCAGTATTTT.

J is TRBJ1-2 and V is TRBV6-1, with a possible D match to TRBD1 (5 bases). CDR3 length equals 14 residues. Germline V lookup: CDR1 MNHNS, CDR2 SASEGT. Trimming shortened V by 3 bases and J by 4 bases, and 12 bases separated the two germline ends. As DNA, the CDR3 is TGTGCCAGCAGTGAGCCAGGGCACGGCTATGGCTACACCTTC. The encoded protein is CASSEPGHGYGYTF.

The V call is TRBV7-2, the J call TRBJ1-2; D is possibly TRBD1 (5 bases). The CDR3 is made up of 15 amino acids. Germline lookup yields CDR1 SGHTA and CDR2 FQGNSA. V lost 5 bases to trimming and J lost 2 bases, with 15 bases between them. CDR3 residues: CASSQWGQGNYGYTF. DNA for the CDR3: TGTGCCAGCAGCCAATGGGGCCAGGGAAACTATGGCTACACCTTC.

The chain has TRBV5-1 and TRBJ2-1; 7 bases are shared with TRBD1. Per germline, CDR1 SGHRS and CDR2 YFSETQ. V was pared by 1 base and J by 15 bases, with 7 bases of the junction left unmatched. The CDR3 has 12 amino acids. The CDR3 DNA reads as TGCGCCAGCAGCTTGAGTCGAGACAGGGCGTTCTTC. Translation: CASSLSRDRAFF.

This clone came up a few times. This chain uses TRBV7-2 with TRBJ2-3, with D tentatively TRBD2 (5 bases). The CDR3 is 14 amino acids. Germline V lookup: CDR1 SGHTA, CDR2 FQGNSA. V was shortened by 1 base and J by 2 bases, with 7 bases between the two germline ends. CDR3 amino acids: CASSLGGFTDTQYF. In nucleotides, the CDR3 is TGTGCCAGCAGCTTAGGAGGGTTCACAGATACGCAGTATTTT.

The count of this clone is one. The chain recombines TRBV18 with TRBJ1-1, with D unclear. With 6 bases removed from V and 1 base from J, the gap between germline ends came to 12 bases. The CDR3 has 14 residues. Germline V gene data show CDR1 as KGHSH and CDR2 as LQKENI. Written as DNA, the CDR3 is TGTGCCAGCTCTCCCGGGAGGTCGAACACTGAAGCTTTCTTT. Protein sequence: CASSPGRSNTEAFF.

The chain uses TRBV27 and TRBJ2-3; 14 bases are shared with TRBD2. CDR1 is MNHEY, CDR2 SMNVEV, per germline (reference sequence). Unmatched junction bases numbered 15, after V lost 6 bases and J lost 4 bases. This CDR3 has 19 amino acids. The CDR3 region is CASRPRMTSGRAEADTQYF. The CDR3 DNA follows: TGTGCCAGCAGGCCCAGGATGACTAGCGGGAGGGCCGAGGCAGATACGCAGTATTTT.

This clone occurred a few times. The V call is TRBV27, the J call TRBJ1-6, with D perhaps TRBD1 (6 bases). Per the germline V gene, CDR1 is MNHEY and CDR2 is SMNVEV (reference sequence). The germline V and J ends were trimmed by 5 bases and 5 bases, with 10 bases remaining between them. The CDR3 loop spans 14 amino acids. The CDR3 region has the DNA TGTGCCAGCAGTAATGCAGGGGATAATTCACCCCTCCACTTT. Amino acids: CASSNAGDNSPLHF.

The chain uses TRBV9 and TRBJ1-1; TRBD1 is a possible D gene (6 bases). The CDR3 is 15 amino acids. Germline-derived CDR1 and CDR2 are SGDLS and YYNGEE. Trimming took off 3 bases at V and 5 bases at J, with 17 bases between the two ends. In DNA form, the CDR3 reads TGTGCCAGCAGCGGTGATACAGGGCGGGTGACTGAAGCTTTCTTT. Its translation is CASSGDTGRVTEAFF. The full variable domain, completed using reference TRBV9 and TRBJ1-1, is DSGVTQTPKHLITATGQRVTLRCSPRSGDLSVYWYQQSLDQGLQFLIQYYNGEERAKGNILERFSAQQFPDLHSELNLSSLELGDSALYFCASSGDTGRVTEAFFGQGTRLTVV.

The chain has TRBV28 and TRBJ2-1; 14 bases agree with TRBD2. J was trimmed by 9 bases and V by 8 bases; bases with no gene match: 12. The CDR3 contains 16 residues. Germline V gene sequence: CDR1 MDHEN, CDR2 SYDVKM. The CDR3 DNA follows: TGTGCCAGCCCCCCCCCGGGACTAGCGGGAGCCACTGAGCAGTTCTTC. Its protein is CASPPPGLAGATEQFF.

This clone was found a few times. The rearrangement joins TRBV6-5 to TRBJ2-7; D is perhaps TRBD1 (6 bases). Germline assignment: CDR1 MNHEY and CDR2 SVGAGI. Trimming stripped 6 bases from V and 2 bases from J, with 17 bases between. This CDR3 is 15 amino acids long. The CDR3 nucleotides are TGTGCCAGCAGATATCGGGGACACCAGACCTACGAGCAGTACTTC. This translates into CASRYRGHQTYEQYF.